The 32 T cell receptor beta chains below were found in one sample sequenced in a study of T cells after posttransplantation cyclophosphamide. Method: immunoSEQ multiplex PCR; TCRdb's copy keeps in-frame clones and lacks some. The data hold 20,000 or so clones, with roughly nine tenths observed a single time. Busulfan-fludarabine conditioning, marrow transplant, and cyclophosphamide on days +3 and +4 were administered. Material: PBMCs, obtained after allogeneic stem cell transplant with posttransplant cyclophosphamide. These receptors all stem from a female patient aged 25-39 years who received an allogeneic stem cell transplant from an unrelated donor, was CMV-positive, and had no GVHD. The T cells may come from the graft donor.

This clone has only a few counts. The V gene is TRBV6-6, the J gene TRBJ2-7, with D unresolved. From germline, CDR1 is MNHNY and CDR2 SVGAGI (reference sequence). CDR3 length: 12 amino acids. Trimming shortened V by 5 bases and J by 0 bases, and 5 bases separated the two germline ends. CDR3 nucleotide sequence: TGTGCCAGCAGTCCAGTCTCCTACGAGCAGTACTTC. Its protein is CASSPVSYEQYF.

The CDR3 here is CASSKKREKTDTQYF. The DNA for the CDR3 is TGTGCCAGCAGCAAAAAGCGGGAGAAGACAGATACGCAGTATTTT. This chain links TRBV21-1 with TRBJ2-3; the table's D call, TRBD2, has no DNA check behind it. TRBV21-1 is classified as a pseudogene. The CDR3 has 15 amino acids.

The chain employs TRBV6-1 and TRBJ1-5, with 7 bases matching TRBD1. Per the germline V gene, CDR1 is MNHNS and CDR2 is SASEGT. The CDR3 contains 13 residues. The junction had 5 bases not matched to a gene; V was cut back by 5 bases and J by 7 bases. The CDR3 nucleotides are TGTGCCAGCAGTCCGACCAGGGGGCAGCCCCAGCATTTT. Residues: CASSPTRGQPQHF.

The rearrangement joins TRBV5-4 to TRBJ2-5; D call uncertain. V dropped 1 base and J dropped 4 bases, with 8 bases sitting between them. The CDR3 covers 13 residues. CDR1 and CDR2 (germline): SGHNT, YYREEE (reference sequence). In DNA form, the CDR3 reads TGTGCCAGCAGCTTGAAATTAATAGAGACCCAGTACTTC. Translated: CASSLKLIETQYF.

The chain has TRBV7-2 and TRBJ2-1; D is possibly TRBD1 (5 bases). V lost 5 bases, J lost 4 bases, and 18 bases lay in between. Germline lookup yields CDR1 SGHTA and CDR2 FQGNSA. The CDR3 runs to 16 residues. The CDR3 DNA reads TGTGCCAGCAGCCAAAAGACAGCGCCACGTTACAATGAGCAGTTCTTC. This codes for CASSQKTAPRYNEQFF.

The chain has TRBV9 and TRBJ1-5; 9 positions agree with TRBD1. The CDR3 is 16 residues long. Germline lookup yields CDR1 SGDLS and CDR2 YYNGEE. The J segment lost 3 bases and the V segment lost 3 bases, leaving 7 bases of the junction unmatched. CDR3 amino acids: CASSATTGGDNQPQHF. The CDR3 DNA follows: TGTGCCAGCAGCGCAACAACAGGGGGCGACAATCAGCCCCAGCATTTT.

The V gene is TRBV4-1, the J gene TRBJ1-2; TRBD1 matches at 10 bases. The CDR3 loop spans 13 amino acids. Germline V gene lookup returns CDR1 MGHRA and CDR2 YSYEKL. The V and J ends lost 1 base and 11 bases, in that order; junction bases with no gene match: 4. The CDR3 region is CASSQVGQGDYTF. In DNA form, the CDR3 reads TGCGCCAGCAGCCAAGTCGGACAGGGGGATTACACCTTC.

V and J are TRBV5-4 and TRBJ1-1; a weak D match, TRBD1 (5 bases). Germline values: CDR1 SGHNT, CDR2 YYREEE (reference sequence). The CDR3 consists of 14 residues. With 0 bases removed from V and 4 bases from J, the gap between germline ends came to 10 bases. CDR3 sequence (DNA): TGTGCCAGCAGCTTGGGGGTGGGGGGCACTGAAGCTTTCTTT. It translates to CASSLGVGGTEAFF.

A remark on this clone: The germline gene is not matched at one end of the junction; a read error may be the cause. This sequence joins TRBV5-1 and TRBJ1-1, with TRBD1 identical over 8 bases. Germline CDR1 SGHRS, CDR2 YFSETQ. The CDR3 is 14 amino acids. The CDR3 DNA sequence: TGCGCCAGCAGCGGACCCGGGACAGGTTCTGACGCTTTCTTT. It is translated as CASSGPGTGSDAFF.

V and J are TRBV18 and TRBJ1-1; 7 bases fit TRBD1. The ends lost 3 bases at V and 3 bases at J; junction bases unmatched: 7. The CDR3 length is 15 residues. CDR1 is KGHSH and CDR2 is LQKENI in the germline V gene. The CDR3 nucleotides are TGTGCCAGCTCACCCGAACAGGGGTTGGACACTGAAGCTTTCTTT. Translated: CASSPEQGLDTEAFF.

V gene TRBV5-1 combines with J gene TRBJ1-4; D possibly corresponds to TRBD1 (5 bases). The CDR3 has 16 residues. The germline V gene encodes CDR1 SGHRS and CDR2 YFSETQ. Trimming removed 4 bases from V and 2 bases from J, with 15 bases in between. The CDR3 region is CASSPVGGKTNEKLFF. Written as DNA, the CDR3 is TGCGCCAGCAGCCCCGTTGGGGGGAAGACTAATGAAAAACTGTTTTTT.

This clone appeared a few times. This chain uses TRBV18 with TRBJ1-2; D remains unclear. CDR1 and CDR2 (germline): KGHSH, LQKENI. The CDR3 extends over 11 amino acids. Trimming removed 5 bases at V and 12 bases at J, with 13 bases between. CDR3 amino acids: CASSAGAGHTF. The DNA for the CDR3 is TGTGCCAGCTCAGCCGGAGCGGGCCACACCTTC. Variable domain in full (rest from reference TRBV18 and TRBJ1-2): NAGVMQNPRHLVRRRGQEARLRCSPMKGHSHVYWYRQLPEEGLKFMVYLQKENIIDESGMPKERFSAEFPKEGPSILRIQQVVRGDSAAYFCASSAGAGHTFGSGTRLTVV.

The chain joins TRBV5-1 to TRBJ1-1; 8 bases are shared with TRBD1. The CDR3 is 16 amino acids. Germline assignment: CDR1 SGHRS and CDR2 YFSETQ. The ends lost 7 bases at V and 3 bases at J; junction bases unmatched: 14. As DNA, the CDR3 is TGCGCCAGCGGCCGGCGAGCAGGGGGCAGGGACACTGAAGCTTTCTTT. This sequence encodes CASGRRAGGRDTEAFF.

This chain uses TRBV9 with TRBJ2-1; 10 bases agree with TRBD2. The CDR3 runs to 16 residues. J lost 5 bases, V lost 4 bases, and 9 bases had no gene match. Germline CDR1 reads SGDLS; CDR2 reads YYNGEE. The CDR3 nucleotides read TGTGCCAGCAGCCCCCAACTAGCGGGGCTCGACAATGAGCAGTTCTTC. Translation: CASSPQLAGLDNEQFF.

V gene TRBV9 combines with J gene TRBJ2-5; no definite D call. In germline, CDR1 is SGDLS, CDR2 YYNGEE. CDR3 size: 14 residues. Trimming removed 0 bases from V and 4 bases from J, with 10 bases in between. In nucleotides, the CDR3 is TGTGCCAGCAGCGTAGAATTAGCCGGAGAGACCCAGTACTTC. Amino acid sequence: CASSVELAGETQYF.

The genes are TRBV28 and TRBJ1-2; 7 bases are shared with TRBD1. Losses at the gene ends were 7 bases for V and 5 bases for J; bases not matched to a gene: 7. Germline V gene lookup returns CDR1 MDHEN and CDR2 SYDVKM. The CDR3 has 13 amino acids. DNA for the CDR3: TGTGCCAGCACTGGACAGGTGCCATATGGCTACACCTTC. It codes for CASTGQVPYGYTF.

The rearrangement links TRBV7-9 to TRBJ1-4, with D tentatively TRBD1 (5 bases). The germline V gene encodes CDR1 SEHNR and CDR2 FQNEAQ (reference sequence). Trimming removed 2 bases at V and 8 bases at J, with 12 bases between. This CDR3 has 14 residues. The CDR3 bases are TGTGCCAGCAGCTTACAAGGGGCGGAGGAAAAACTGTTTTTT. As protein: CASSLQGAEEKLFF.

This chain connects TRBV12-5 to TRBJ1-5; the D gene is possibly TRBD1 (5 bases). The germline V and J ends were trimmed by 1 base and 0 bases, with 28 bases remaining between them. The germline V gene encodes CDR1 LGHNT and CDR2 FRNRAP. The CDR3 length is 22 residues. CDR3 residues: CASGLAPAKHIQGNHSNQPQHF. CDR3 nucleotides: TGTGCTAGTGGTTTGGCCCCCGCTAAGCACATCCAGGGAAACCATAGCAATCAGCCCCAGCATTTT.

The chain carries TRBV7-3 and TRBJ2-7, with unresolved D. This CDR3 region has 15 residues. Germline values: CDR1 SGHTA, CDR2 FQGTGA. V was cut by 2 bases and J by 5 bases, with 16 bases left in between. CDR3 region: CASSLGWAAFNEQYF. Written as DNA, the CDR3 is TGTGCCAGCAGCTTAGGGTGGGCAGCCTTTAACGAGCAGTACTTC.

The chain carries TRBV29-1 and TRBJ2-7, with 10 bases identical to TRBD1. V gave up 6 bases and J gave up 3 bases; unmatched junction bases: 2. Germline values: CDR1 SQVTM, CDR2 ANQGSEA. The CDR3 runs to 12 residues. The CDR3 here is CSVRDRGYEQYF. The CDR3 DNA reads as TGCAGCGTCCGGGACAGGGGCTACGAGCAGTACTTC.

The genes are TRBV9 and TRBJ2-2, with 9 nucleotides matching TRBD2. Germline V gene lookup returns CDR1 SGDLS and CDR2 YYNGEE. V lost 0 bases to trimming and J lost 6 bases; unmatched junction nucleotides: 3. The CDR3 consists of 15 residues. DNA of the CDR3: TGTGCCAGCAGCGTAGGAGTAGCGGGGGCCGGGGAGCTGTTTTTT. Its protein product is CASSVGVAGAGELFF.

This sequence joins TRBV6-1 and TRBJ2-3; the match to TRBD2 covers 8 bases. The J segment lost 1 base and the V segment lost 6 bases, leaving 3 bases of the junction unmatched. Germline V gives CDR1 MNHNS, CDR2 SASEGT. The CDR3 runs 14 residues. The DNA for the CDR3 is TGTGCCAGCAGGCGAGCGGGGGGCACAGATACGCAGTATTTT. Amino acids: CASRRAGGTDTQYF.

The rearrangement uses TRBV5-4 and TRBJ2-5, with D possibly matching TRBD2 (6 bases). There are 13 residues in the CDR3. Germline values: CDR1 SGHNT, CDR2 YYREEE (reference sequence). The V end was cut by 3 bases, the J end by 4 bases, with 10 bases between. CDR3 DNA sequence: TGTGCCAGCAGCTGGGGAGGAGGAGAGACCCAGTACTTC. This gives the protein CASSWGGGETQYF.

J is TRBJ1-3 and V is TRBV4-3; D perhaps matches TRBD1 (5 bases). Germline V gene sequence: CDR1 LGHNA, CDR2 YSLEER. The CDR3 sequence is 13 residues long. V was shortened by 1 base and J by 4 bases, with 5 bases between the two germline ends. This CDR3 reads CASSQGQGNTIYF. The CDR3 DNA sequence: TGCGCCAGCAGCCAAGGACAGGGAAACACCATATATTTT.

The CDR3 here is CASSRDRVKTEAFF. CDR3 nucleotides: TGTGCCAGCAGTAGAGACAGGGTCAAGACTGAAGCTTTCTTT. The gene calls are TRBV6-1 and TRBJ1-1; the match to TRBD1 covers 7 bases. J gave up 5 bases and V 5 bases, and 8 bases lay outside the gene matches. This CDR3 is built from 14 residues. Germline values: CDR1 MNHNS, CDR2 SASEGT.

The CDR3 coding sequence is TGTGCCAGCAGCGTATTCCTCGGGACCGGGGAGCTGTTTTTT. Translation: CASSVFLGTGELFF. The J gene is TRBJ2-2, the V gene TRBV9; no firm D call. The CDR3 has 14 amino acids. CDR1 is SGDLS and CDR2 is YYNGEE in the germline V gene. Trimming stripped 1 base from V and 5 bases from J, with 9 bases between.

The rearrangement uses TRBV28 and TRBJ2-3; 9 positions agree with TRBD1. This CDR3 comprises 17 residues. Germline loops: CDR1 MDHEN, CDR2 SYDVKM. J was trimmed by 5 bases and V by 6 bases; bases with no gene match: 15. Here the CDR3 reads CASSNISGTGQRDTQYF. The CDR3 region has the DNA TGTGCCAGCAGCAATATTTCCGGGACAGGGCAGAGAGATACGCAGTATTTT.

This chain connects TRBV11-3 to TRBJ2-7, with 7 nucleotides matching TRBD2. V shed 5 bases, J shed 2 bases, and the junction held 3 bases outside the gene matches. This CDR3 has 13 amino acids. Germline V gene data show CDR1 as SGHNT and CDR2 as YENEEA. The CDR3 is CASSPGLAYEQYF. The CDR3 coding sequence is TGTGCCAGCAGCCCAGGACTAGCCTACGAGCAGTACTTC.

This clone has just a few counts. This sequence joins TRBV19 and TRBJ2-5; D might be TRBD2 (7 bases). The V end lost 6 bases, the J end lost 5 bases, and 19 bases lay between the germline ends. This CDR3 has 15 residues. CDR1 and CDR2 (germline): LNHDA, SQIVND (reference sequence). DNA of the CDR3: TGTGCCAGTAGCCCGGGGGGCACAGGGTTGGAGACCCAGTACTTC. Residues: CASSPGGTGLETQYF.

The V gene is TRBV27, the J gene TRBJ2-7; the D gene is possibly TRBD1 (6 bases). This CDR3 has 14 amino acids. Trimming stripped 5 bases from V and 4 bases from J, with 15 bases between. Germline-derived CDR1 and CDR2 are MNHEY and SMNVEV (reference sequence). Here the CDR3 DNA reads TGTGCCAGCAGTCCACAGGGTCCGCGATACGAGCAGTACTTC. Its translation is CASSPQGPRYEQYF.

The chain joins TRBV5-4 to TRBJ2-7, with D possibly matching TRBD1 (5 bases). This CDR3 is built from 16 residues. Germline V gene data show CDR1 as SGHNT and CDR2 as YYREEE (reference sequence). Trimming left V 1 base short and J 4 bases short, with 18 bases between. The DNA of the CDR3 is TGTGCCAGCAGCTTGTTAGGGGCGCAAAGACCGTACGAGCAGTACTTC. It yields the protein CASSLLGAQRPYEQYF.

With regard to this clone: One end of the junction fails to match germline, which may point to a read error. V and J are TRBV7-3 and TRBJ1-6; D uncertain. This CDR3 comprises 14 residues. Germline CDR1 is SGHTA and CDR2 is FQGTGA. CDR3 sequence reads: CASSPGSSNSPLHF. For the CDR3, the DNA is TGTGCCAGCAGCCCGGGGTCCTCTAATTCACCCCTCCACTTT.